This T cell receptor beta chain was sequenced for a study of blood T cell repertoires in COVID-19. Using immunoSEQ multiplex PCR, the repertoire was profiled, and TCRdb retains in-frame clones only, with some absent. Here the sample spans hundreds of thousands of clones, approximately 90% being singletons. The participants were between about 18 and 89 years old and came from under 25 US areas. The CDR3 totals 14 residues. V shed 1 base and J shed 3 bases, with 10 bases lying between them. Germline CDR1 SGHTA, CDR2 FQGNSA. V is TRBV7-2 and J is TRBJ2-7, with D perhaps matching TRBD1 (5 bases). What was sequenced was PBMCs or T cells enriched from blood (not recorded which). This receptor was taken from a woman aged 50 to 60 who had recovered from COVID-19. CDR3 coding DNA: TGTGCCAGCAGCTTAGTCGGTCAGGGCTACGAGCAGTACTTC. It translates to CASSLVGQGYEQYF.